The rows below give T cell receptor beta chains drawn from one sample of a study of T-cell reconstitution after alpha-beta-depleted transplantation in children. TCRdb called the PCR reads again in MiXCR, with one record for every CDR3 protein. Found here are approximately 500,000 distinct CDR3 sequences, roughly 30% of them singletons; the top ten hold 30% to 45%. The source was PBMCs, collected before TCRalphabeta/CD19-depleted stem cell transplant. These receptors all come from a boy under two years old with Wiskott-Aldrich syndrome, due to receive a stem cell transplant. Each CDR3 is given with its conserved first and last residue. The order of the fields is CDR3 length, D gene, clone size, V gene, J gene, CDR3 DNA, CDR3 protein. D genes are given only for firm matches. The size entry is marked missing in some rows and otherwise reads once, few, many or a size class.

13,TRBD2,.,TRBV7-3,TRBJ2-1,TGTGCCAGCAGCGCTAGCGGGTTAAATGAGCAGTTCTTC,CASSASGLNEQFF
14,.,few,TRBV28,TRBJ2-7,TGTGCCAGCAGTCTCTACGGACCCTCCTACGAGCAGTACTTC,CASSLYGPSYEQYF
13,.,few,TRBV20-1,TRBJ2-2,TGCAGTGCTAGCTCACTAGGGGGCGGGGAGCTGTTTTTT,CSASSLGGGELFF
14,TRBD2,.,TRBV20-1,TRBJ2-7,TGCAGTGCTAGAGACCCTAGCGGGTATTACGAGCAGTACTTC,CSARDPSGYYEQYF
12,TRBD1,.,TRBV12-3/TRBV12-4,TRBJ1-1,TGTGCCAGCAGAATGACAGGGGGCACAGCTTTCTTT,CASRMTGGTAFF
18,TRBD2,.,TRBV7-2,TRBJ2-3,TGTGCCAGCAGCTTAGCCCCCGGGACTAGCGGGTGGGCAGATACGCAGTATTTT,CASSLAPGTSGWADTQYF
13,.,.,TRBV5-4,TRBJ1-6,TGTGCCAGCAGCTTGGAAGCTAATTCACCCCTCCACTTT,CASSLEANSPLHF
14,.,few,TRBV6-1,TRBJ1-1,TGTGCCAGCAGTGACCGGGGCTGGAATACTGAAGCTTTCTTT,CASSDRGWNTEAFF
18,TRBD2,once,TRBV7-8,TRBJ2-1,TGTGCCAGCAGCCCCGGGACTAGCGGGAGTAGCTCCTACAATGAGCAGTTCTTC,CASSPGTSGSSSYNEQFF
14,.,few,TRBV7-2,TRBJ2-1,TGTGCCAGCAGCGTATTAAGCTCCTTTGGTGAGCAGTTCTTC,CASSVLSSFGEQFF
13,.,few,TRBV20-1,TRBJ1-1,TGCAGTGAGCATCGGGGGGCCGGAACTGAAGCTTTCTTT,CSEHRGAGTEAFF
13,TRBD2,few,TRBV20-1,TRBJ2-5,TGCAGTGCCAGAACTAGCGGGGGTTCGGCCCAGTACTTC,CSARTSGGSAQYF
12,.,.,TRBV20-1,TRBJ2-1,TGCAGTGCTAGAGGGAGGGGGGATGAGCAGTTCTTC,CSARGRGDEQFF